The 23 T cell receptor beta chains presented below share a single source sample, sequenced in a study of T cells and Merkel cell carcinoma outcomes. The table came from immunoSEQ multiplex PCR; TCRdb's copy has only in-frame clones and leaves some out. This sample has about 15,000 clones, with more than 80% found just once. The sequencing sample was made of tumor tissue from Merkel cell carcinoma. These receptors were obtained from a human donor with Merkel cell carcinoma.

The rearrangement links TRBV5-1 to TRBJ2-3; 7 bases match TRBD2. The CDR3 consists of 16 residues. Per the germline V gene, CDR1 is SGHRS and CDR2 is YFSETQ. With 4 bases clipped from V and 0 bases from J, the junction kept 8 bases outside the gene matches. The CDR3: CASSQGGGFSTDTQYF. The DNA of the CDR3 is TGCGCCAGCAGCCAAGGCGGGGGTTTTAGCACAGATACGCAGTATTTT.

The chain employs TRBV5-4 and TRBJ2-3; 15 positions agree with TRBD2. This CDR3 has 18 amino acids. Germline CDR1 reads SGHNT; CDR2 reads YYREEE (reference sequence). The J segment lost 5 bases and the V segment lost 4 bases, leaving 11 bases of the junction unmatched. In DNA form, the CDR3 reads TGTGCCAGCAGCCGGGATTTCGGACTAGCGGGAGGGTTAGATACGCAGTATTTT. It is translated as CASSRDFGLAGGLDTQYF.

This chain connects TRBV5-1 to TRBJ2-2; TRBD2 matches at 9 bases. Trimming removed 2 bases from V and 10 bases from J; junction bases left unmatched: 3. Per germline, CDR1 SGHRS and CDR2 YFSETQ. CDR3 size: 13 residues. The CDR3 here is CASSFSGGPELFF. Here the CDR3 DNA reads TGCGCCAGCAGCTTTAGCGGGGGACCGGAGCTGTTTTTT.

This chain joins TRBV5-1 and TRBJ1-1, with D perhaps TRBD1 (5 bases). The CDR3 contains 14 residues. Germline V gene sequence: CDR1 SGHRS, CDR2 YFSETQ. The germline V and J ends were trimmed by 8 bases and 4 bases, with 18 bases remaining between them. The CDR3 loop is CASSQGTGGTEAFF. The CDR3 DNA reads TGCGCCAGTAGCCAAGGGACTGGCGGCACTGAAGCTTTCTTT.

The chain employs TRBV19 and TRBJ2-1; 15 nucleotides align to TRBD2. The J segment lost 0 bases and the V segment lost 5 bases, leaving 5 bases of the junction unmatched. CDR1 LNHDA and CDR2 SQIVND come from the germline V gene (reference sequence). This CDR3 region has 18 residues. As DNA, the CDR3 is TGTGCCAGTAGTTCCCGGACTAGCGGGAGGGCCTCCTACAATGAGCAGTTCTTC. As protein: CASSSRTSGRASYNEQFF.

The chain uses TRBV27 and TRBJ1-4; the D is unclear. The CDR3 runs 13 residues. Germline V gene data show CDR1 as MNHEY and CDR2 as SMNVEV (reference sequence). Trimming shortened V by 4 bases and J by 1 base, and 4 bases separated the two germline ends. CDR3 coding DNA: TGTGCCAGCAGTTGGGGAACTAATGAAAAACTGTTTTTT. Its protein product is CASSWGTNEKLFF.

This clone has more than one count but fewer than ten. This chain links TRBV25-1 with TRBJ2-1; D is ambiguous. Trimming pared 1 base from V and 3 bases from J, leaving 7 bases between. The germline CDR1 and CDR2 sequences are MGHDK and SYGVNS. The CDR3 consists of 14 residues. CDR3 in amino acids: CASSESWIYNEQFF. The CDR3, as DNA: TGTGCCAGCAGTGAATCGTGGATCTACAATGAGCAGTTCTTC.

The chain joins TRBV6-5 to TRBJ2-3; weak D call: TRBD1 (6 bases). Germline V gives CDR1 MNHEY, CDR2 SVGAGI. V was cut by 6 bases and J by 2 bases, with 12 bases left in between. The CDR3 is made up of 14 amino acids. The CDR3 here is CASRGAAVTDTQYF. In DNA form, the CDR3 reads TGTGCCAGCAGGGGGGCGGCCGTCACAGATACGCAGTATTTT.

This sequence joins TRBV11-3 and TRBJ2-2, with 9 bases lining up with TRBD2. The trim removed 3 bases at V and 5 bases at J, leaving 7 bases unmatched. The CDR3 is 16 amino acids. Germline loops: CDR1 SGHNT, CDR2 YENEEA. The CDR3: CASSLVAGDSTGELFF. The CDR3 nucleotides read TGTGCCAGCAGCTTGGTAGCGGGGGATAGTACCGGGGAGCTGTTTTTT.

This clone ranks as medium-sized. J is TRBJ2-2 and V is TRBV27; the D gene is possibly TRBD1 (7 bases). Trimming cost V 10 bases and J 4 bases, with 13 bases left between them. Germline V gene data show CDR1 as MNHEY and CDR2 as SMNVEV (reference sequence). CDR3 length: 13 amino acids. The CDR3 sequence is CAIGGQSTGELFF. The CDR3 nucleotides are TGTGCCATCGGGGGACAGTCCACCGGGGAGCTGTTTTTT.

V and J are TRBV7-3 and TRBJ2-2; D may be TRBD1 (6 bases). CDR3 length equals 15 residues. V lost 2 bases and J lost 2, with 9 bases in between. Germline V gene lookup returns CDR1 SGHTA and CDR2 FQGTGA. The CDR3 reads CASSLGGSNTGELFF. CDR3 coding DNA: TGTGCCAGCAGCTTAGGGGGCTCCAACACCGGGGAGCTGTTTTTT.

The sample holds one count of this clone. The rearrangement uses TRBV19 and TRBJ2-6, with 10 positions matching TRBD1. The CDR3 runs to 16 residues. The ends lost 5 bases at V and 4 bases at J; junction bases unmatched: 5. Germline-derived CDR1 and CDR2 are LNHDA and SQIVND (reference sequence). The CDR3 is CASSSGTGAGANVLTF. The DNA for the CDR3 is TGTGCCAGTAGTTCAGGGACAGGGGCCGGGGCCAACGTCCTGACTTTC.

This chain connects TRBV15 to TRBJ1-4; D is undetermined. Trimming took off 1 base at V and 8 bases at J, with 11 bases between the two ends. Looked up from germline, CDR1 is LNHNV and CDR2 is YYDKDF (reference sequence). The CDR3 runs to 14 residues. The CDR3 sequence is CATSRGRVEEKLFF. The DNA for the CDR3 is TGTGCCACCAGCAGAGGAAGGGTCGAAGAAAAACTGTTTTTT.

The V and J genes are TRBV2 and TRBJ1-4; D is unresolved. The germline V gene has CDR1 SNHLY and CDR2 FYNNEI. V lost 5 bases and J 8 bases, leaving 9 bases between the germline ends. The CDR3 covers 12 residues. The CDR3 DNA is TGTGCCAGCAGTCCCAACGGGGAAAAACTGTTTTTT. Translation: CASSPNGEKLFF.

This clone is labeled medium-sized. The V gene is TRBV19, the J gene TRBJ1-2, with D possibly TRBD1 on 5 matching bases. This CDR3 spans 15 amino acids. Germline values: CDR1 LNHDA, CDR2 SQIVND (reference sequence). V lost 1 base and J lost 4, with 13 bases in between. The CDR3 bases are TGTGCCAGTAGTATAGCGACGGACACAGTCTATGGCTACACCTTC. This codes for CASSIATDTVYGYTF. Full variable domain (missing parts from reference TRBV19 and TRBJ1-2): DGGITQSPKYLFRKEGQNVTLSCEQNLNHDAMYWYRQDPGQGLRLIYYSQIVNDFQKGDIAEGYSVSREKKESFPLTVTSAQKNPTAFYLCASSIATDTVYGYTFGSGTRLTVV.

The chain links TRBV11-3 to TRBJ2-3, with TRBD2 identical over 9 bases. Per germline, CDR1 SGHNT and CDR2 YENEEA. V was clipped by 6 bases and J by 3 bases; unmatched bases: 7. There are 15 residues in the CDR3. CDR3 sequence (DNA): TGTGCCAGCAGTACCGGGACTAGCTGGACAGATACGCAGTATTTT. Protein product: CASSTGTSWTDTQYF.

Notes on this clone: Sequence at one end of the junction differs from germline and may be a read error. This chain connects TRBV5-4 to TRBJ2-5; unclear D gene. Germline-derived CDR1 and CDR2 are SGHNT and YYREEE (reference sequence). The CDR3 consists of 12 residues. The CDR3 loop is CASSLDANTQYF. The CDR3 DNA sequence: TGTGCCAGCAGTTTGGATGCGAATACCCAGTACTTC.

This clone has just a few counts. The V and J genes are TRBV28 and TRBJ1-5; TRBD1 might be the D (6 bases). V dropped 7 bases and J dropped 0 bases, with 10 bases sitting between them. CDR3 size: 14 residues. CDR1 MDHEN and CDR2 SYDVKM come from the germline V gene. CDR3 in amino acids: CASIGQHSNQPQHF. In DNA form, the CDR3 reads TGTGCCAGCATCGGACAGCATAGCAATCAGCCCCAGCATTTT.

CDR3 nucleotide sequence: TGTGCCAGCAGTTATTTTTTAGGTGATAGCTCCTACAATGAGCAGTTCTTC. Amino acid sequence: CASSYFLGDSSYNEQFF. This chain uses TRBV27 with TRBJ2-1; no clear D gene. The CDR3 has 17 residues. Germline V gene lookup returns CDR1 MNHEY and CDR2 SMNVEV (reference sequence). Deletions cut 4 bases from V and 0 bases from J, with 16 bases between.

The chain carries TRBV5-4 and TRBJ1-1, with D possibly being TRBD1 (6 bases). This CDR3 has 14 amino acids. Trimming took 4 bases from V and 4 from J, leaving 14 bases between them. In germline, CDR1 is SGHNT, CDR2 YYREEE (reference sequence). For the CDR3, the DNA is TGTGCCAGCAGCCCGGAAACGACAGGCACTGAAGCTTTCTTT. Encoded protein: CASSPETTGTEAFF. The full variable domain, its missing parts supplied by reference TRBV5-4 and TRBJ1-1, is ETGVTQSPTHLIKTRGQQVTLRCSSQSGHNTVSWYQQALGQGPQFIFQYYREEENGRGNFPPRFSGLQFPNYSSELNVNALELDDSALYLCASSPETTGTEAFFGQGTRLTVV.

A note on this clone: Germline is not matched at one junction end, which may reflect a read error. The J gene is TRBJ2-7, the V gene TRBV5-6; tentatively, D is TRBD2 (6 bases). This CDR3 region has 14 residues. Germline CDR1 and CDR2: SGHDT and YYEEEE. DNA of the CDR3: TGTGTCAGCAGCTTGGTCGGGAGTTCCTACGAGCAGTACTTC. Encoded protein: CVSSLVGSSYEQYF.

The rearrangement uses TRBV30 and TRBJ1-1; the match to TRBD1 covers 8 bases. CDR3 length: 15 residues. V trimming: 3 bases; J trimming: 4 bases; junction bases outside the gene matches: 10. Germline CDR1 is GTSNPN and CDR2 is SVGIG (reference sequence). This CDR3 reads CAWRSKQGAVTEAFF. The DNA for the CDR3 is TGTGCCTGGAGATCTAAGCAGGGGGCTGTCACTGAAGCTTTCTTT.

The gene calls are TRBV29-1 and TRBJ1-1; TRBD1 might be the D (5 bases). The CDR3 consists of 16 residues. Germline V gene data show CDR1 as SQVTM and CDR2 as ANQGSEA. Trimming took off 7 bases at V and 1 base at J, with 22 bases between the two ends. CDR3 loop: CSGGRTQGATNTEAFF. Written as DNA, the CDR3 is TGCAGCGGCGGCCGGACTCAGGGAGCGACGAACACTGAAGCTTTCTTT.